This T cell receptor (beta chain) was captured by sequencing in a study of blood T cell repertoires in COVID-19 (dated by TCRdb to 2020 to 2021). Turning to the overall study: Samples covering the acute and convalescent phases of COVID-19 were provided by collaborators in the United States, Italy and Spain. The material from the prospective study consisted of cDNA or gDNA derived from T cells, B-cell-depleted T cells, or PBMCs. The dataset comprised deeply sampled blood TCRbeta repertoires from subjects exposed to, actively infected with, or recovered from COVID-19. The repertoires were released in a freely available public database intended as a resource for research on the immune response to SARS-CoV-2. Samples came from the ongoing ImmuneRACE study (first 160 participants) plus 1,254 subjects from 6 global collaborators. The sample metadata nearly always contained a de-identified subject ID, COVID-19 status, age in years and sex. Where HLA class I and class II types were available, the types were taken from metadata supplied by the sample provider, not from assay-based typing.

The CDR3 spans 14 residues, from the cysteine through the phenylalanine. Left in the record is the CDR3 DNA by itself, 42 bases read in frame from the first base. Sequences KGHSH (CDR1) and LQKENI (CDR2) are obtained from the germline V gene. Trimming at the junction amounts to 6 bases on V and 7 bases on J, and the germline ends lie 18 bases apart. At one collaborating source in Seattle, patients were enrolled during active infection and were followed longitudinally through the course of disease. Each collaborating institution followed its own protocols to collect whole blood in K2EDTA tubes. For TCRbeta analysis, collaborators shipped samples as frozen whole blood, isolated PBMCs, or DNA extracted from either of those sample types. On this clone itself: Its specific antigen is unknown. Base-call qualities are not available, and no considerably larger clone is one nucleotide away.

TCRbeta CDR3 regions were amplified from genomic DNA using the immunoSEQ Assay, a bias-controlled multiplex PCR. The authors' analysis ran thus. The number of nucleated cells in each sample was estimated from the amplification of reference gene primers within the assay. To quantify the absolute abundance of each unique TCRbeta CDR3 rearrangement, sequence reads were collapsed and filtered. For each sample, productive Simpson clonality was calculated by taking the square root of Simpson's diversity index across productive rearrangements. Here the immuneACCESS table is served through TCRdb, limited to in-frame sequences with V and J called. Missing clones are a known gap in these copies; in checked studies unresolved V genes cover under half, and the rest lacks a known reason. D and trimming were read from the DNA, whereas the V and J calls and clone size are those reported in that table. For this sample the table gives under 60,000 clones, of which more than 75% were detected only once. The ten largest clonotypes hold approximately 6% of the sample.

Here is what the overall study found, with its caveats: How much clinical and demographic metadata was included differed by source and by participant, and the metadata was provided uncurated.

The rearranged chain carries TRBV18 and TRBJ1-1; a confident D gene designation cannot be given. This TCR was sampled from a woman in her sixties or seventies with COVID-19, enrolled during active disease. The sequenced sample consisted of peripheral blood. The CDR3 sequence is CASSPPRREGEAFF. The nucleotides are TGTGCCAGCTCCCCTCCCCGGCGGGAGGGTGAAGCTTTCTTT.